The sequence of this T cell receptor beta chain was determined in a study of technical replicates of blood from a few donors. Data came from immunoSEQ multiplex PCR; TCRdb stores just in-frame clones and leaves some out. The profile covers fewer than 90,000 clones, with around 93% appearing a single time and approximately 0.22% taken by the ten largest. This clonotype was obtained from a human donor in good health. The sample was T cells isolated from PBMCs.

CDR3 coding DNA: TGTGCCAGCAGCCAAGGACTAGCTGCTTACGAGCAGTACTTC. Translated: CASSQGLAAYEQYF. This chain joins TRBV28 and TRBJ2-7; 8 bases map to TRBD2. Germline V gene sequence: CDR1 MDHEN, CDR2 SYDVKM. The CDR3 extends over 14 amino acids. V dropped 6 bases and J dropped 4; count of bases not matched to a gene: 8.